This is a list of T cell receptor beta chains from one sample in a study of OX40 agonist ivuxolimab in advanced cancers. The assay was immunoSEQ multiplex PCR, and TCRdb's table has in-frame clones only and misses some. The sample consists of approximately 64,000 clones, about nine tenths of them appearing once. The sequencing used CD4+ or CD8+ T cells sorted from blood, collected in a trial of the OX40 agonist ivuxolimab. These receptors were collected from an adult with an advanced solid tumor such as melanoma, head and neck, liver or kidney cancer. CDR3s include the opening cysteine and the closing phenylalanine or tryptophan. A D gene is named only where the DNA matches it firmly. A clone size is listed for some rows: how often the clone was seen (once, few, many), or a class if it is expanded.

V: TRBV5-1
D: -
J: TRBJ2-6
size: once
CDR3: CASSLSDPGLTGANVLTF
DNA: TGCGCCAGCAGCTTATCTGACCCAGGGTTAACTGGGGCCAACGTCCTGACTTTC

V: TRBV19
D: -
J: TRBJ2-7
size: once
CDR3: CASSIGQYYEQYF
DNA: TGTGCCAGTAGTATAGGACAGTACTACGAGCAGTACTTC

V: TRBV27
D: TRBD1
J: TRBJ1-2
size: -
CDR3: CASSRQGGGYTF
DNA: TGTGCCAGCAGTCGACAGGGGGGTGGCTACACCTTC

V: TRBV5-1
D: TRBD1
J: TRBJ2-5
size: -
CDR3: CASSFDGQGDLETQYF
DNA: TGCGCCAGCAGCTTTGACGGACAGGGGGATTTAGAGACCCAGTACTTC

V: TRBV6-1
D: -
J: TRBJ2-1
size: -
CDR3: CASSEGGDRYNEQFF
DNA: TGTGCCAGCAGTGAAGGGGGGGACAGATACAATGAGCAGTTCTTC

V: TRBV5-5
D: -
J: TRBJ1-4
size: -
CDR3: CASSFAGAEKLFF
DNA: TGTGCCAGCAGCTTCGCCGGGGCTGAAAAACTGTTTTTT

V: TRBV21-1
D: -
J: TRBJ1-5
size: -
CDR3: CASSKPDRGRGNQPQHF
DNA: TGTGCCAGCAGCAAACCCGACCGCGGTAGGGGCAATCAGCCCCAGCATTTT

V: TRBV21-1
D: -
J: TRBJ2-7
size: -
CDR3: CASSQIWTGPIPHTYEQYF
DNA: TGTGCCAGCAGCCAAATTTGGACAGGGCCGATCCCCCACACCTACGAGCAGTACTTC

V: TRBV4-1
D: TRBD1
J: TRBJ2-7
size: -
CDR3: CASSQDMVDRGTHEQYF
DNA: TGCGCCAGCAGCCAAGATATGGTCGACAGGGGAACCCACGAGCAGTACTTC

V: TRBV27
D: TRBD1
J: TRBJ1-4
size: -
CDR3: CASSLRRDSNEKLFF
DNA: TGTGCCAGCAGTCTAAGACGGGACAGTAATGAAAAACTGTTTTTT

V: TRBV6-1
D: TRBD1
J: TRBJ2-5
size: -
CDR3: CASSARIQGVETQYF
DNA: TGTGCCAGCAGTGCCCGGATACAGGGGGTCGAGACCCAGTACTTC

V: TRBV5-1
D: -
J: TRBJ2-7
size: -
CDR3: CASSLGHAGTAEEQYF
DNA: TGCGCCAGCAGCTTGGGGCACGCCGGGACCGCGGAAGAGCAGTACTTC

V: TRBV21-1
D: -
J: TRBJ2-7
size: -
CDR3: CASSFYRPGTDYEQYF
DNA: TGTGCCAGCAGCTTCTATCGACCCGGGACGGACTACGAGCAGTACTTC

V: TRBV19
D: TRBD1
J: TRBJ1-5
size: -
CDR3: CASSNPQGADFGDLSNQPQHF
DNA: TGTGCCAGTAGTAATCCGCAGGGGGCGGATTTTGGCGATTTGAGCAATCAGCCCCAGCATTTT

V: TRBV5-1
D: TRBD2
J: TRBJ2-5
size: once
CDR3: CASSSGTSGKQETQYF
DNA: TGCGCCAGCAGCTCCGGGACTAGCGGGAAGCAAGAGACCCAGTACTTC

V: TRBV9
D: TRBD2
J: TRBJ2-3
size: -
CDR3: CASSVGVSGGNTDTQYF
DNA: TGTGCCAGCAGCGTAGGGGTTAGCGGGGGGAACACAGATACGCAGTATTTT

V: TRBV30
D: -
J: TRBJ1-2
size: -
CDR3: CAWSVLGGGQVGYTF
DNA: TGTGCCTGGAGTGTACTCGGCGGGGGGCAAGTAGGCTACACCTTC

V: TRBV6-6
D: -
J: TRBJ1-5
size: -
CDR3: CASTLTGLNQPQHF
DNA: TGTGCCAGCACATTGACAGGACTCAATCAGCCCCAGCATTTT

V: TRBV6-1
D: -
J: TRBJ1-1
size: -
CDR3: CASSIQFWGDTEAFF
DNA: TGTGCCAGCAGTATCCAATTTTGGGGGGACACTGAAGCTTTCTTT

V: TRBV18
D: -
J: TRBJ1-1
size: once
CDR3: CASSPSTDVLAFF
DNA: TGTGCCAGCTCACCATCAACGGACGTCTTGGCTTTCTTT

V: TRBV2
D: -
J: TRBJ2-2
size: few
CDR3: CASRGGTGELFF
DNA: TGTGCCAGCAGAGGGGGGACCGGGGAGCTGTTTTTT

V: TRBV2
D: -
J: TRBJ2-3
size: -
CDR3: CASSGQISTDTQYF
DNA: TGTGCCAGCAGTGGACAAATCAGCACAGATACGCAGTATTTT

V: TRBV4-2
D: TRBD2
J: TRBJ2-3
size: -
CDR3: CASSQDAKVAGGGTDTQYF
DNA: TGTGCCAGCAGCCAAGACGCCAAGGTAGCGGGGGGGGGCACAGATACGCAGTATTTT

V: TRBV7-2
D: TRBD2
J: TRBJ2-5
size: -
CDR3: CASSLDGGAGETQYF
DNA: TGTGCCAGCAGCTTAGACGGGGGGGCCGGGGAGACCCAGTACTTC

V: TRBV27
D: -
J: TRBJ2-7
size: -
CDR3: CASSPRTPGLPYEQYF
DNA: TGTGCCAGCAGTCCCCGGACTCCGGGCTTGCCCTACGAGCAGTACTTC

V: TRBV4-3
D: -
J: TRBJ1-2
size: -
CDR3: CASSQVGQGHGYTF
DNA: TGCGCCAGCAGCCAAGTTGGCCAAGGACATGGCTACACCTTC

V: TRBV7-9
D: -
J: TRBJ2-3
size: -
CDR3: CASSLAGFTDTQYF
DNA: TGTGCCAGCAGCTTGGCAGGATTCACAGATACGCAGTATTTT

V: TRBV11-1
D: -
J: TRBJ2-7
size: -
CDR3: CASSFRSSPIYEQYF
DNA: TGTGCCAGCAGCTTCCGATCTAGCCCAATTTACGAGCAGTACTTC

V: TRBV5-6
D: -
J: TRBJ1-4
size: -
CDR3: CASSLGGHNEKLFF
DNA: TGTGCCAGCAGCTTGGGGGGACATAATGAAAAACTGTTTTTT

V: TRBV10-2
D: -
J: TRBJ1-5
size: -
CDR3: CASSETGPFNQPQHF
DNA: TGCGCCAGCAGTGAGACAGGACCCTTCAATCAGCCCCAGCATTTT

V: TRBV6-1
D: -
J: TRBJ1-5
size: -
CDR3: CASGRPNQPQHF
DNA: TGTGCCAGCGGACGGCCCAATCAGCCCCAGCATTTT

V: TRBV5-4
D: -
J: TRBJ1-2
size: -
CDR3: CASSSVGSLPGYTF
DNA: TGTGCCAGCAGCTCGGTAGGTTCTCTACCGGGCTACACCTTC

V: TRBV7-3
D: TRBD1
J: TRBJ1-2
size: once
CDR3: CASSSGQGYGYTF
DNA: TGTGCCAGCAGCTCCGGACAGGGCTATGGCTACACCTTC

V: TRBV28
D: TRBD1
J: TRBJ2-7
size: -
CDR3: CASTPVSGQGHYEQYF
DNA: TGTGCCAGCACCCCGGTTTCAGGACAGGGGCACTACGAGCAGTACTTC

V: TRBV28
D: -
J: TRBJ2-2
size: -
CDR3: CASIALWGGSGTGELFF
DNA: TGTGCCAGCATTGCCCTTTGGGGGGGCTCTGGCACCGGGGAGCTGTTTTTT

V: TRBV6-6
D: -
J: TRBJ2-2
size: -
CDR3: CASSSGETGELFF
DNA: TGTGCCAGCAGTTCAGGGGAAACCGGGGAGCTGTTTTTT

V: TRBV30
D: TRBD1
J: TRBJ2-1
size: -
CDR3: CAWSRGPGNEQFF
DNA: TGTGCCTGGAGCAGGGGGCCGGGGAATGAGCAGTTCTTC

V: TRBV2
D: -
J: TRBJ2-5
size: -
CDR3: CASTRGLEETQYF
DNA: TGTGCCAGCACCCGGGGGCTAGAAGAGACCCAGTACTTC

V: TRBV5-1
D: TRBD1
J: TRBJ2-7
size: -
CDR3: CASSFGGQGSYEQYF
DNA: TGCGCCAGCAGCTTTGGAGGACAGGGCTCCTACGAGCAGTACTTC

V: TRBV7-2
D: -
J: TRBJ1-6
size: few
CDR3: CASRNSNSPLHF
DNA: TGTGCCAGCCGAAACTCAAATTCACCCCTCCACTTT

V: TRBV9
D: -
J: TRBJ1-3
size: -
CDR3: CASSAPGGPSGNTIYF
DNA: TGTGCCAGCAGCGCACCCGGGGGTCCCTCTGGAAACACCATATATTTT

V: TRBV6-4
D: -
J: TRBJ1-6
size: once
CDR3: CASSDSWRGGSPLHF
DNA: TGTGCCAGCAGTGACTCGTGGAGGGGTGGTTCACCCCTCCACTTT

V: TRBV6-6
D: TRBD1
J: TRBJ2-2
size: once
CDR3: CASTPGQGRPGELFF
DNA: TGTGCCAGCACCCCCGGACAGGGGAGGCCCGGGGAGCTGTTTTTT

V: TRBV29-1
D: TRBD1
J: TRBJ1-1
size: -
CDR3: CSVTGDYEAFF
DNA: TGCAGCGTAACAGGGGACTATGAAGCTTTCTTT

V: TRBV19
D: TRBD1
J: TRBJ1-2
size: few
CDR3: CASRGKWTGGYGYTF
DNA: TGTGCCAGTAGGGGAAAATGGACAGGGGGCTATGGCTACACCTTC

V: TRBV28
D: TRBD1
J: TRBJ1-2
size: -
CDR3: CASGRTGTSRGYTF
DNA: TGTGCCAGCGGAAGGACAGGGACCTCGCGGGGCTACACCTTC

V: TRBV9
D: -
J: TRBJ1-4
size: -
CDR3: CASSVTGRDEKLFF
DNA: TGTGCCAGCAGCGTCACAGGGAGGGACGAAAAACTGTTTTTT

V: TRBV7-2
D: TRBD1
J: TRBJ1-2
size: -
CDR3: CASSLASGGIHGYTF
DNA: TGTGCCAGCAGCTTAGCGTCAGGGGGTATACATGGCTACACCTTC

V: TRBV2
D: TRBD1
J: TRBJ1-6
size: -
CDR3: CVSRIQGADSPLHF
DNA: TGTGTCAGCAGGATACAGGGGGCGGATTCACCCCTCCACTTT

V: TRBV5-8
D: TRBD1
J: TRBJ2-7
size: -
CDR3: CASSLTGVHEQYF
DNA: TGTGCCAGCAGCTTGACAGGGGTGCACGAGCAGTACTTC

V: TRBV9
D: TRBD2
J: TRBJ2-2
size: -
CDR3: CASSVVAIAGSNTGELFF
DNA: TGTGCCAGCAGCGTAGTGGCGATAGCGGGGTCGAACACCGGGGAGCTGTTTTTT

V: TRBV7-8
D: -
J: TRBJ2-3
size: -
CDR3: CASSSLRVADTQYF
DNA: TGTGCCAGCAGCTCCCTCCGTGTAGCAGATACGCAGTATTTT

V: TRBV18
D: -
J: TRBJ2-7
size: -
CDR3: CASSPGPASSYEQYF
DNA: TGTGCCAGCTCACCAGGCCCAGCCAGCTCCTACGAGCAGTACTTC

V: TRBV18
D: -
J: TRBJ2-5
size: once
CDR3: CASSPRETQYF
DNA: TGTGCCAGCTCACCACGGGAGACCCAGTACTTC